This TCR beta chain came from a study of cytomegalovirus exposure and HLA in healthy donors. PCR employed 60 Vbeta and 13 Jbeta primers. This table comes from immunoSEQ multiplex PCR, and its TCRdb copy is limited to in-frame clones, with some not included. Altogether about 140,000 clones are present, over 75% being singletons, with the ten largest covering approximately 2.3%. Notes on the study in general: A later analysis, which compared TCR beta chains of equal frequency, found the HLA-associated ones more clonally expanded. In a later analysis, at a false discovery rate of 0.05, approximately 18,000 TCR beta sequences were associated with HLA alleles.

Turning to this clone: Antigen unknown. At one boundary the junction diverges from the germline segment, which might be a read error.

The material sequenced was PBMCs. This clonotype originated in a man younger than 45 in good health and CMV-seronegative.

CDR3 nucleotides: TGTGCTAGCAGCTTAGAGGCAGGGGTGGCGGGGAACACTGAAGCTTTCTTT. This sequence encodes CASSLEAGVAGNTEAFF. V and J are TRBV7-7 and TRBJ1-1; possibly TRBD1 for D (6 bases). Germline V CDR1 and CDR2: SSHAT, FNYEAQ (reference sequence). CDR3 length equals 17 residues.